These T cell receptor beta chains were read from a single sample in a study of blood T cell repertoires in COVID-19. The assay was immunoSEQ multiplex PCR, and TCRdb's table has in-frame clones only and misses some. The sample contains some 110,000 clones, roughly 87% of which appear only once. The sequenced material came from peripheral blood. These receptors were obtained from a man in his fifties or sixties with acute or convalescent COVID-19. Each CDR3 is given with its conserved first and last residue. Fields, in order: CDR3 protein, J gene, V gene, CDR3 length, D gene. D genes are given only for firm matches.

CASGLIVGPQGARGNQPQHF TRBJ1-5 TRBV12-5 20 TRBD1
CALGREVVNSPLHF TRBJ1-6 TRBV30 14 NA
CASSERGSTDTQYF TRBJ2-3 TRBV11-3 14 TRBD2
CASSQETGGVHEQYF TRBJ2-7 TRBV3-1/TRBV3-2 15 TRBD2
CASSGGQIPQHF TRBJ1-5 TRBV10-2 12 TRBD1
CASSIGNRGRSGNTIYF TRBJ1-3 TRBV19 17 TRBD1
CASSTSGRETQYF TRBJ2-5 TRBV6-5 13 TRBD2
CASSFSGLAGGEQYF TRBJ2-7 TRBV5-1 15 TRBD2
CASSSGTGIQPQHF TRBJ1-5 TRBV28 14 TRBD1
CATSSPAKLAGRGTQYF TRBJ2-5 TRBV15 17 TRBD2
CASSLEGYEQYF TRBJ2-7 TRBV12-3/TRBV12-4 12 NA
CASSLVPVNNEQFF TRBJ2-1 TRBV7-2 14 NA
CASSGQGNPYGYTF TRBJ1-2 TRBV13 14 NA
CASSLWDRDYSGANVLTF TRBJ2-6 TRBV5-5 18 TRBD1
CASSLVTNTGELFF TRBJ2-2 TRBV5-5 14 NA
CASSRTGYNSPLHF TRBJ1-6 TRBV19 14 NA
CASGLGQTVTQPQHF TRBJ1-5 TRBV12-5 15 NA
CASSRRGDNEQFF TRBJ2-1 TRBV5-1 13 NA
CASSSLTREIQETQYF TRBJ2-5 TRBV28 16 NA
CASSLTPFTSGNTIYF TRBJ1-3 TRBV7-9 16 NA
CASSLQGVGSYEQYF TRBJ2-7 TRBV27 15 TRBD1
CATTQKDRVEAFF TRBJ1-1 TRBV10-3 13 TRBD1
CASSIDPPGNTEAFF TRBJ1-1 TRBV19 15 NA
CASSPVEYGYTF TRBJ1-2 TRBV18 12 NA
CASSQKTGAYEQYF TRBJ2-7 TRBV5-1 14 TRBD1
CASRQTGTANYNEQFF TRBJ2-1 TRBV4-1 16 TRBD1
CASSPPEARETQYF TRBJ2-5 TRBV18 14 NA
CASSFGGTNTGELFF TRBJ2-2 TRBV7-3 15 NA
CASSRLAFSYEQYF TRBJ2-7 TRBV2 14 TRBD2
CAIGGQNSNQPQHF TRBJ1-5 TRBV10-3 14 NA
CATGGGGETQYF TRBJ2-5 TRBV2 12 TRBD2